This note documents a single TCR beta chain sequence. The sample comes from a study of CD8 T cells in Susac syndrome. The CDR3 consists of 11 residues. From germline, CDR1 is GTSNPN and CDR2 SVGIG (reference sequence). Trimming removed 2 bases from V and 6 bases from J, with 7 bases in between. Random hexamers were used to reverse transcribe an amount of roughly 0.5 to 1 ug RNA. TCRdb recomputed calls from the immunoSEQ multiplex PCR reads with MiXCR, one row per CDR3 protein. The sample gives some 77,000 distinct CDR3 sequences, just over 90% of which show up once; roughly 0.15% is in the top ten. The chain recombines TRBV30 with TRBJ1-1; no firm D call. This TCR was sampled from a human donor with Susac syndrome. Material for sequencing was CD4+ T cells from PBMCs. The CDR3 here is CAWSPGAEAFF. Written as DNA, the CDR3 is TGTGCCTGGAGTCCCGGGGCTGAAGCTTTCTTT. The whole variable domain, filled in from reference TRBV30 and TRBJ1-1, reads SQTIHQWPATLVQPVGSPLSLECTVEGTSNPNLYWYRQAAGRGLQLLFYSVGIGQISSEVPQNLSASRPQDRQFILSSKKLLLSDSGFYLCAWSPGAEAFFGQGTRLTVV.